These 11 T cell receptor beta chains originate from one sample sequenced in a study of shared clonotypes between healthy human individuals. The assay was immunoSEQ multiplex PCR, and TCRdb's table has in-frame clones only and misses some. The table shows roughly 1,000,000 clones, with 78% occurring only once. Sequenced sample: memory CD4+ T cells from PBMCs. Subset here: CD45RA-negative fraction. The source is a man between 18 and 29 years old in good health. Some clones in this sample may be carry-over from other donors' samples.

The J gene is TRBJ1-2, the V gene TRBV10-3; the D is unclear. Germline CDR1 and CDR2: ENHRY and SYGVKD. V dropped 7 bases and J dropped 8 bases, with 14 bases sitting between them. The CDR3 spans 12 residues. The CDR3 loop is CAIKALSGGYTF. The CDR3 region has the DNA TGTGCCATCAAGGCCTTAAGTGGGGGCTACACCTTC.

This chain joins TRBV14 and TRBJ1-2; D gene unclear. CDR1 and CDR2 (germline): SGHDN, FVKESK. The CDR3 extends over 13 amino acids. The V and J ends lost 0 bases and 4 bases respectively, with 6 bases between them. The chain's CDR3 is CASSQDGIYGYTF. In nucleotides, the CDR3 is TGTGCCAGCAGCCAAGATGGTATCTATGGCTACACCTTC.

This clone showed up many times. The DNA for the CDR3 is TGTGCCAGTAGTATTTGGTCAATCGGTGGCATCAGGGAGCTGTTTTTT. Its translation is CASSIWSIGGIRELFF. The chain employs TRBV19 and TRBJ2-2; D gene unclear. CDR1 is LNHDA and CDR2 is SQIVND in the germline V gene (reference sequence). This CDR3 has 16 amino acids. V was shortened by 3 bases and J by 9 bases, with 20 bases between the two germline ends.

The chain uses TRBV27 and TRBJ1-2, with D unresolved. Per germline, CDR1 MNHEY and CDR2 SMNVEV (reference sequence). The V gene lost 6 bases and the J gene lost 8 bases, with 10 bases spanning the gap. The CDR3 is 11 amino acids. The CDR3 loop reads CASRSVGGYTF. Here the CDR3 DNA reads TGTGCCAGCAGGAGCGTGGGAGGCTACACCTTC.

The chain recombines TRBV6-6 with TRBJ2-5; 12 bases are shared with TRBD2. The CDR3 has 16 residues. Germline values: CDR1 MNHNY, CDR2 SVGAGI (reference sequence). V dropped 3 bases and J dropped 4; count of bases not matched to a gene: 6. This CDR3 is CASSYSRLAGVETQYF. CDR3 DNA: TGTGCCAGCAGTTATTCTCGACTAGCGGGAGTAGAGACCCAGTACTTC.

V is TRBV30 and J is TRBJ1-5; 10 positions agree with TRBD1. Germline V gives CDR1 GTSNPN, CDR2 SVGIG (reference sequence). There are 13 residues in the CDR3. Trimming removed 7 bases from V and 7 bases from J; junction bases left unmatched: 7. CDR3 sequence: CASSGQGGQPQHF. CDR3 coding DNA: TGTGCCTCCTCAGGACAGGGGGGCCAGCCCCAGCATTTT.

The chain recombines TRBV18 with TRBJ2-2, with 8 positions matching TRBD1. After removal of 3 bases from V and 8 bases from J, the junction contained 11 bases not matched to a gene. The CDR3 spans 16 residues. CDR1 and CDR2 from the germline V gene are KGHSH and LQKENI. This CDR3 reads CASSPQAPTGAGELFF. In DNA form, the CDR3 reads TGTGCCAGCTCACCGCAGGCTCCGACAGGGGCTGGGGAGCTGTTTTTT.

This chain uses TRBV28 with TRBJ1-1; D gene unclear. There are 11 residues in the CDR3. The V and J ends lost 5 bases and 6 bases respectively, with 7 bases between them. Germline CDR1 and CDR2: MDHEN and SYDVKM. The CDR3: CASSRLAEAFF. CDR3 coding DNA: TGTGCCAGCAGTCGTCTGGCTGAAGCTTTCTTT.

The chain couples TRBV20-1 to TRBJ1-2; D not resolved. This CDR3 contains 11 residues. Trimming shortened V by 6 bases and J by 12 bases, and 17 bases separated the two germline ends. Germline assignment: CDR1 DFQATT and CDR2 SNEGSKA (reference sequence). The CDR3 protein is CSARRLGGHTF. In DNA, the CDR3 is TGCAGTGCCCGTAGGTTGGGCGGACACACCTTC.

The DNA of the CDR3 is TGTGCCAGCAGCGTAGGAGAAGGGAGAAGTCAGCCCCAGCATTTT. Encoded protein: CASSVGEGRSQPQHF. This chain uses TRBV9 with TRBJ1-5; D remains ambiguous. V lost 0 bases to trimming and J lost 6 bases, with 13 bases between them. Germline CDR1 and CDR2: SGDLS and YYNGEE. This CDR3 contains 15 residues.

The V gene is TRBV28, the J gene TRBJ1-2, with 7 bases aligning to TRBD1. The CDR3 has 12 amino acids. V shed 6 bases, J shed 8 bases, and the junction held 6 bases outside the gene matches. CDR1 and CDR2 from the germline V gene are MDHEN and SYDVKM. This CDR3 reads CASRQTGKGYTF. As DNA, the CDR3 is TGTGCCAGCAGGCAGACAGGGAAGGGCTACACCTTC.